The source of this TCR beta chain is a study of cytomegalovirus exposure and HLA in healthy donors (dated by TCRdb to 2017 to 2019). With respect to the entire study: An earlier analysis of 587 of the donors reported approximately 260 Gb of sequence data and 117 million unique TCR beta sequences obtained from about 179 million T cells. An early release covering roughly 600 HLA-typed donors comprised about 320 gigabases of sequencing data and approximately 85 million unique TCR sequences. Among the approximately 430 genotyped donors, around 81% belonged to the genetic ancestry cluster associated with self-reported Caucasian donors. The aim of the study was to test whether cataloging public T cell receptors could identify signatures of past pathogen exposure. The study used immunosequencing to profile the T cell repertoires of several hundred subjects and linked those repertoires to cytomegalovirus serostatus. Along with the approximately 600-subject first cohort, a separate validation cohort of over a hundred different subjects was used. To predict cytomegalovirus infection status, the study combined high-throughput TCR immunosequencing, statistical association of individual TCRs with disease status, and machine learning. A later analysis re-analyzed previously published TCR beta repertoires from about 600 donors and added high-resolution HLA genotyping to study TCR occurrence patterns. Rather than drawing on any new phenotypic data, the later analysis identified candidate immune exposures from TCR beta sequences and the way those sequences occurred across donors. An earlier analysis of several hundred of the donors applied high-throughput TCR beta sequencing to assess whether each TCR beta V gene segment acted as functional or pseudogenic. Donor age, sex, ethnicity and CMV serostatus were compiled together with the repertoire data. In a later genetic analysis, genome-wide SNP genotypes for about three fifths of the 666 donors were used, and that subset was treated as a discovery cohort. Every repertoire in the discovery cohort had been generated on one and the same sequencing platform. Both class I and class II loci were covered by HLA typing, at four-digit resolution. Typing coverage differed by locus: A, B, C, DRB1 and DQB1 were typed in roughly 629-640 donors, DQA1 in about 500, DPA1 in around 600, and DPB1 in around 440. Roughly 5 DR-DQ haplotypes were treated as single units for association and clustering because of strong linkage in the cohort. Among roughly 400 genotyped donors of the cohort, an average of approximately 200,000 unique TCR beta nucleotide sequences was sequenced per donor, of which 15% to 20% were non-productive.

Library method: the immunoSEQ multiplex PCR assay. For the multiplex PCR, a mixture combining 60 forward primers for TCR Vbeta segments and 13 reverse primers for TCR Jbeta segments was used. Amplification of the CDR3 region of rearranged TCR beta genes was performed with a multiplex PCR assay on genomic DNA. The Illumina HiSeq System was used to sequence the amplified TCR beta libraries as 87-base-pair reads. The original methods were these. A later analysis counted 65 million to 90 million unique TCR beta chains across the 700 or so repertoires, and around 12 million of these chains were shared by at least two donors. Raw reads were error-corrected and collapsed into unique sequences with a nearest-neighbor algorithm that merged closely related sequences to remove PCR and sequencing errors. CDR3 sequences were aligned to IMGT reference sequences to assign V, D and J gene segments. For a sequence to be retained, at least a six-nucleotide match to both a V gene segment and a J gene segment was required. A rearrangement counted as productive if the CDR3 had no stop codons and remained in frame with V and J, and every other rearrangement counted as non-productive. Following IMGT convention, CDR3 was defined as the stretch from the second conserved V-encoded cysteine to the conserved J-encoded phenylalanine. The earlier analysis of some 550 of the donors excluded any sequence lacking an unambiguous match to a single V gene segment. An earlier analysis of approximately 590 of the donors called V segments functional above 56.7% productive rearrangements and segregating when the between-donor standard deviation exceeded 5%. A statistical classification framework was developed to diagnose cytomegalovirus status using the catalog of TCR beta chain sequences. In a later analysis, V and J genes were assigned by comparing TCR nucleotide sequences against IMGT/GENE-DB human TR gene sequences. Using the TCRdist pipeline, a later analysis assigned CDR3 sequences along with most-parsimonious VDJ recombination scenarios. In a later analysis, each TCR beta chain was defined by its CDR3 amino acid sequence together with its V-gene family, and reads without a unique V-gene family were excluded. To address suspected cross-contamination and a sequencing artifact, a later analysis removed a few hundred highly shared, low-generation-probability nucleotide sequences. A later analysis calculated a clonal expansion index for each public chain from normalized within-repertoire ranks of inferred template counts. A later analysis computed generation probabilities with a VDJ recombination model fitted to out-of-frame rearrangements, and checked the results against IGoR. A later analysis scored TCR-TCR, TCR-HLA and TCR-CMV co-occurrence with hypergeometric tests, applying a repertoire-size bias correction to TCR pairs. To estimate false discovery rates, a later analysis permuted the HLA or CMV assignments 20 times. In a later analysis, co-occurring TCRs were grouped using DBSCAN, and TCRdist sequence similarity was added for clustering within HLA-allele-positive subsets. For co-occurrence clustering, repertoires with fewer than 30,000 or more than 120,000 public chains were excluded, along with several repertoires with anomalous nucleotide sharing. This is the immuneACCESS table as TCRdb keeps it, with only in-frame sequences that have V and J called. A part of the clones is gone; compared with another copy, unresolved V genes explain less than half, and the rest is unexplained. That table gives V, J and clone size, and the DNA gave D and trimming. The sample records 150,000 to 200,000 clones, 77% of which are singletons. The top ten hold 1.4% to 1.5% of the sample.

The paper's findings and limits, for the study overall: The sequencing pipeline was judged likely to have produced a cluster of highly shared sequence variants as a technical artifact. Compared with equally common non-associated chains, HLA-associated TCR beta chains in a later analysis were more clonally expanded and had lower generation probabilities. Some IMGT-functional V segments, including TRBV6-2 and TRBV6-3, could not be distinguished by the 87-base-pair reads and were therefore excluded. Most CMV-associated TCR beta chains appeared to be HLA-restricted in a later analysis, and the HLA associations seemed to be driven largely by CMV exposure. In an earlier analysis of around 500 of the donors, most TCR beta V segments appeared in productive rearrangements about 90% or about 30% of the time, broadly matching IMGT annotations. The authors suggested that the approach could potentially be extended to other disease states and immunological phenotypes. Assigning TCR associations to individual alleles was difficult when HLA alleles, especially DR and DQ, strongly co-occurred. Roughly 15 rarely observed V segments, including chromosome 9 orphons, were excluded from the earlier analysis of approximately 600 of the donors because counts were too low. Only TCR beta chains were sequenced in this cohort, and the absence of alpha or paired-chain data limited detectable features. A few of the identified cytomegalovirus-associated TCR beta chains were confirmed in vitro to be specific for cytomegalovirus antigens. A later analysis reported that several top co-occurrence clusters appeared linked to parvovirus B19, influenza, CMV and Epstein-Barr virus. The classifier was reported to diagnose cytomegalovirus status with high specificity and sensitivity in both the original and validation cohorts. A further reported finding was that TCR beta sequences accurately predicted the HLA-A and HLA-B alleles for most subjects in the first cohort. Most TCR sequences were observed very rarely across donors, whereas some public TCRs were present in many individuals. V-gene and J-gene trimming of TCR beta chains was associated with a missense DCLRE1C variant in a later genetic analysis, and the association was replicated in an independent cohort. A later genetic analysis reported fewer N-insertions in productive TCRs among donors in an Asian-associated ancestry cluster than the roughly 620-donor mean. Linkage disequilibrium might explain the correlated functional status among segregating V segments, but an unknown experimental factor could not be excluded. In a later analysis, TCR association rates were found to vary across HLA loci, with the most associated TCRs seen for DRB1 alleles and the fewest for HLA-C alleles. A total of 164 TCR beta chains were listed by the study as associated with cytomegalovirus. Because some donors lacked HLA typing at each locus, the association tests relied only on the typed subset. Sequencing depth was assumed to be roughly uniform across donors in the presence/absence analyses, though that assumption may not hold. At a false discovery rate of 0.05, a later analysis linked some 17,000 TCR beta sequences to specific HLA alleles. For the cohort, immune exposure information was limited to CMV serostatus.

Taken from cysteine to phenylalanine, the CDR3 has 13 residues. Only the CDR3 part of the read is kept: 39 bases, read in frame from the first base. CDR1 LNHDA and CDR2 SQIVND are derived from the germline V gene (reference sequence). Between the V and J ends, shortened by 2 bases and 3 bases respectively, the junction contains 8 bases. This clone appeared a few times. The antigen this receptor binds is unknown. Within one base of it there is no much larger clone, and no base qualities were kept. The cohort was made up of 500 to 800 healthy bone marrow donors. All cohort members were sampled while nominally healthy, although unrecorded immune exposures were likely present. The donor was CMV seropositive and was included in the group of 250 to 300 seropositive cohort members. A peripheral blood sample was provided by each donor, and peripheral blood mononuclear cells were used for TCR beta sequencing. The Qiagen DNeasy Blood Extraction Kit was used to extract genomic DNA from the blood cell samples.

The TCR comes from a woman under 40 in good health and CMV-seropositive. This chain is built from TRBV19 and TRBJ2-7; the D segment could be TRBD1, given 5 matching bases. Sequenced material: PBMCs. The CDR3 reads CASSILQGYEQYF. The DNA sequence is TGTGCCAGTAGTATACTCCAGGGCTACGAGCAGTACTTC.